Each of the 22 T cell receptor beta chains below was sequenced from the same sample in a study of T-cell reconstitution after alpha-beta-depleted transplantation in children. A library of TCRbeta sequences, prepared with unique molecular identifiers, was generated. Each CDR3 protein is one row after TCRdb ran MiXCR on the PCR reads. Of approximately 350,000 distinct CDR3 sequences listed, approximately 10% are singletons. Sequenced material: PBMCs from the stem cell graft donor, taken from the stem cell graft. All receptors come from a human donor who donated a stem cell graft to a child with acute lymphoblastic leukemia.

This clonotype was detected ten times or more. The chain is built from TRBV20-1 and TRBJ2-7; perhaps TRBD2 as D (6 bases). Trimming cost V 4 bases and J 2 bases, with 18 bases left between them. The CDR3 length is 15 residues. Germline CDR1 is DFQATT and CDR2 is SNEGSKA (reference sequence). The CDR3 loop is CSATDAGTVTYEQYF. In DNA form, the CDR3 reads TGCAGTGCTACCGACGCCGGGACTGTAACCTACGAGCAGTACTTC.

This rearrangement joins TRBV7-9 to TRBJ1-5; TRBD1 aligns across 8 bases. The germline CDR1 and CDR2 sequences are SEHNR and FQNEAQ (reference sequence). J lost 2 bases, V lost 5 bases, and 11 bases had no gene match. The CDR3 is 17 residues long. The CDR3 sequence: CASSLEQGARGNQPQHF. The CDR3 coding sequence is TGTGCCAGCAGCCTCGAGCAGGGGGCGCGCGGCAATCAGCCCCAGCATTTT.

The rearrangement joins TRBV5-6 to TRBJ2-1, with 10 bases that match TRBD2. The ends lost 2 bases at V and 8 bases at J; junction bases unmatched: 13. This CDR3 spans 17 amino acids. Looked up from germline, CDR1 is SGHDT and CDR2 is YYEEEE. CDR3 in DNA: TGTGCCAGCAGCTTTACTAGCGGGACCGAGGGGTGGTATGAGCAGTTCTTC. Residues: CASSFTSGTEGWYEQFF.

This clonotype was observed a handful of times. This sequence joins TRBV4-2 and TRBJ1-2, with 9 nucleotides matching TRBD1. Unmatched junction bases numbered 12, after V lost 4 bases and J lost 0 bases. CDR1 LGHNA and CDR2 YNFKEQ come from the germline V gene. The CDR3 has 18 residues. The CDR3 sequence: CASSPLTSGQGTNYGYTF. DNA of the CDR3: TGTGCCAGCAGCCCCCTAACGTCGGGACAGGGAACTAACTATGGCTACACCTTC.

This clonotype was seen a handful of times. V and J are TRBV11-2 and TRBJ2-6; perhaps TRBD2 as D (6 bases). CDR1 SGHAT and CDR2 FQNNGV come from the germline V gene. V lost 4 bases to trimming and J lost 1 base, with 8 bases between them. The CDR3 contains 15 residues. Here the CDR3 reads CASSSRESGANVLTF. CDR3 nucleotide sequence: TGTGCCAGCAGCTCACGGGAGTCTGGGGCCAACGTCCTGACTTTC.

This clonotype was detected many times. The chain has TRBV10-3 and TRBJ2-6; a weak D match, TRBD1 (6 bases). The CDR3 length is 16 residues. The V gene lost 6 bases and the J gene lost 4 bases, with 16 bases spanning the gap. Looked up from germline, CDR1 is ENHRY and CDR2 is SYGVKD. Here the CDR3 DNA reads TGTGCCATCAGATCCGACAGGCTGCTCGGGGCCAACGTCCTGACTTTC. Its protein is CAIRSDRLLGANVLTF.

The chain employs TRBV15 and TRBJ2-3, with D tentatively TRBD2 (6 bases). Germline-derived CDR1 and CDR2 are LNHNV and YYDKDF (reference sequence). The CDR3 has 19 amino acids. Between the trimmed V and J ends, which lost 0 bases and 4 bases, there was a span of 23 bases. The CDR3 nucleotides are TGTGCCACCAGCAGAGATTCGGCGGCTTGGGGGGTAGATGCAGATACGCAGTATTTT. It yields the protein CATSRDSAAWGVDADTQYF.

J is TRBJ2-2 and V is TRBV12-3 or TRBV12-4, with 8 bases identical to TRBD2. This CDR3 region has 16 residues. The V gene end was trimmed by 8 bases and the J gene end by 3 bases; junction bases not matched to a gene: 11. The CDR3, as DNA: TGTGCCAGCCCCCAGCGGGAGCCCCAAGACACCGGGGAGCTGTTTTTT. Its translation is CASPQREPQDTGELFF.

V and J are TRBV20-1 and TRBJ2-7, with D maybe TRBD2 (5 bases). The germline CDR1 and CDR2 sequences are DFQATT and SNEGSKA (reference sequence). With 1 base removed from V and 7 bases from J, the gap between germline ends came to 8 bases. The CDR3 consists of 11 residues. The CDR3 spells CSARGPGEQYF. CDR3 coding DNA: TGCAGTGCTAGAGGCCCGGGAGAGCAGTACTTC.

In this sample, this clonotype turned up many times. The chain joins TRBV7-2 to TRBJ2-3; 13 nucleotides align to TRBD2. CDR1 and CDR2 (germline): SGHTA, FQGNSA. The J segment lost 2 bases and the V segment lost 3 bases, leaving 2 bases of the junction unmatched. The CDR3 totals 16 residues. The CDR3 nucleotides read TGTGCCAGCAGCTTGGGGACTAGCGGGAACACAGATACGCAGTATTTT. It is translated as CASSLGTSGNTDTQYF.

The chain uses TRBV5-4 and TRBJ2-1; D is possibly TRBD2 (5 bases). The CDR3 is 16 residues long. V lost 3 bases and J lost 4, with 17 bases in between. Germline values: CDR1 SGHNT, CDR2 YYREEE (reference sequence). CDR3 protein: CASSSLGAEAYNEQFF. CDR3 sequence (DNA): TGTGCCAGCAGCTCGTTGGGAGCGGAGGCATACAATGAGCAGTTCTTC.

This clonotype was seen only a few times. This chain joins TRBV6-5 and TRBJ2-5; 13 nucleotides align to TRBD2. V lost 8 bases and J lost 4; bases outside the gene matches: 10. The CDR3 covers 16 residues. Germline V gene sequence: CDR1 MNHEY, CDR2 SVGAGI. The CDR3 sequence is CASQSMGTSGTETQYF. The CDR3 region has the DNA TGTGCCAGCCAATCTATGGGGACTAGCGGGACAGAGACCCAGTACTTC.

This clonotype was seen repeatedly, ten times or more. The rearrangement joins TRBV10-3 to TRBJ2-7; D unclear. Trimming stripped 5 bases from V and 0 bases from J, with 2 bases between. The CDR3 runs to 11 residues. CDR1 is ENHRY and CDR2 is SYGVKD in the germline V gene. CDR3 residues: CAISPSYEQYF. DNA of the CDR3: TGTGCCATCAGTCCCTCCTACGAGCAGTACTTC.

This clonotype was seen ten or more times. The rearrangement links TRBV28 to TRBJ2-7, with 8 positions matching TRBD1. The V gene end was trimmed by 6 bases and the J gene end by 2 bases; junction bases not matched to a gene: 6. Germline assignment: CDR1 MDHEN and CDR2 SYDVKM. The CDR3 runs 14 residues. Here the CDR3 DNA reads TGTGCCAGCAGCGTCCCGGGACAGGCCTACGAGCAGTACTTC. Protein: CASSVPGQAYEQYF. Variable domain in full (rest from reference TRBV28 and TRBJ2-7): DVKVTQSSRYLVKRTGEKVFLECVQDMDHENMFWYRQDPGLGLRLIYFSYDVKMKEKGDIPEGYSVSREKKERFSLILESASTNQTSMYLCASSVPGQAYEQYFGPGTRLTVT.

In its sample, this clonotype was seen many times. The chain carries TRBV20-1 and TRBJ2-1; 14 bases map to TRBD2. Per the germline V gene, CDR1 is DFQATT and CDR2 is SNEGSKA (reference sequence). J gave up 0 bases and V 6 bases, and 7 bases lay outside the gene matches. This CDR3 is 17 amino acids long. The CDR3 loop is CSAQGLAGGSSYNEQFF. In DNA form, the CDR3 reads TGCAGTGCCCAAGGACTAGCGGGAGGCTCCTCCTACAATGAGCAGTTCTTC.

The chain is built from TRBV10-1 and TRBJ2-3; 7 nucleotides align to TRBD1. The CDR3 consists of 11 residues. V shed 9 bases and J 6 bases; nucleotides not matched to a gene: 3. Germline V lookup: CDR1 WNHNN, CDR2 SYGVQD (reference sequence). This chain's CDR3 is CASSTGDTQYF. The CDR3 coding sequence is TGCGCCAGTTCGACAGGGGATACGCAGTATTTT.

V usage is TRBV5-1 and J usage is TRBJ1-1, with TRBD1 matching 10 bases. The CDR3 contains 18 residues. V was clipped by 4 bases and J by 1 base; unmatched bases: 13. The germline V gene has CDR1 SGHRS and CDR2 YFSETQ. The CDR3 coding sequence is TGCGCCAGCAGCCTGAGGGACAGGGGACGTTTATCGAACACTGAAGCTTTCTTT. The encoded protein is CASSLRDRGRLSNTEAFF.

This clonotype was seen ten or more times. The gene calls are TRBV12-3 or TRBV12-4 and TRBJ1-3, with D perhaps matching TRBD1 (5 bases). Trimming removed 2 bases at V and 4 bases at J, with 9 bases between. The CDR3 runs 14 residues. The CDR3 DNA reads as TGTGCCAGCAGTTTACTGGGGCTCGGAAACACCATATATTTT. Translation: CASSLLGLGNTIYF.

This clonotype was detected many times. This sequence joins TRBV10-3 and TRBJ2-3, with 9 nucleotides matching TRBD2. Per germline, CDR1 ENHRY and CDR2 SYGVKD. Trimming cost V 10 bases and J 2 bases; bases outside gene matches: 10. CDR3 length equals 15 residues. CDR3 DNA: TGTGCCACGACGGACTCTAGCGGGGACACAGATACGCAGTATTTT. This codes for CATTDSSGDTDTQYF.

This clonotype has just a few counts. The chain recombines TRBV12-3 or TRBV12-4 with TRBJ2-7; tentative D call: TRBD1 (6 bases). Trimming pared 5 bases from V and 6 bases from J, leaving 20 bases between. This CDR3 has 15 amino acids. DNA of the CDR3: TGTGCCAGCAGTCCGTACAGGGTTGGGCGACTCGAGCAGTACTTC. Its translation is CASSPYRVGRLEQYF.

The rearrangement links TRBV5-1 to TRBJ2-5; D is uncertain. Trimming took 4 bases from V and 9 from J, leaving 19 bases between them. This CDR3 is built from 14 residues. Germline values: CDR1 SGHRS, CDR2 YFSETQ. The CDR3 region has the DNA TGCGCCAGCAGCCGCGACGATGGATTCGTGGCCCAGTACTTC. Its protein product is CASSRDDGFVAQYF.

This clonotype was seen more than once but under ten times. This sequence joins TRBV12-3 or TRBV12-4 and TRBJ1-3, with D perhaps matching TRBD1 (6 bases). The CDR3 spans 15 residues. The germline V and J ends were trimmed by 6 bases and 2 bases, with 14 bases remaining between them. The CDR3 loop reads CASRPNQGPGNTIYF. CDR3 DNA: TGTGCCAGCAGACCTAATCAGGGGCCTGGAAACACCATATATTTT.